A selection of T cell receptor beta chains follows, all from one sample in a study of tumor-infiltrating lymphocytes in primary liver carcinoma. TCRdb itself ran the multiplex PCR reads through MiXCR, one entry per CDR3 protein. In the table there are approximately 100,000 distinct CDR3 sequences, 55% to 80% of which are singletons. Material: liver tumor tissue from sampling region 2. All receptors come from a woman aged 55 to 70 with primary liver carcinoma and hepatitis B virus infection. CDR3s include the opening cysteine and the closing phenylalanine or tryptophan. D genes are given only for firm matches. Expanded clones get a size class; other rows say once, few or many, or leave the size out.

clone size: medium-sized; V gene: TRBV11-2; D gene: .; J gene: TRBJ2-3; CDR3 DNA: TGTGCCAGCAGCTTATCCGCCAGCACAGATACGCAGTATTTT; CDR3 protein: CASSLSASTDTQYF
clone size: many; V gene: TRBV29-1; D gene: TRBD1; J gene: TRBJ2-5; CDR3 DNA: TGCAGCGTTGGATTCTCTCCCGGGACAGGGCCTCTCCAAGAGACCCAGTACTTC; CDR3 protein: CSVGFSPGTGPLQETQYF
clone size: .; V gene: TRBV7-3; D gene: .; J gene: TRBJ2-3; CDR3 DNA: TGTGCCAGCAGCTTAACAGCGGGCACAGATACGCAGTATTTT; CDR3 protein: CASSLTAGTDTQYF
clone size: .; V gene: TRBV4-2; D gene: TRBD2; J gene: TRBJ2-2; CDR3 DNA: TGTGCCAGCAGCTTAGAAAGCGGGAGCCCTCCTGGGGAGCTGGTTTTT; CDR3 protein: CASSLESGSPPGELVF
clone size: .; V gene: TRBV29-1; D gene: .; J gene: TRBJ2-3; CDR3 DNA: TGCAGCGTTGACGATGCTAGCACAAATACGCAGTATTTT; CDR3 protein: CSVDDASTNTQYF
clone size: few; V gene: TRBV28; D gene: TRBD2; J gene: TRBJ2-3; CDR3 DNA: TGTGCCAGCAGTTGGAGCGGGAGTCGGGATACGCAGTATTTT; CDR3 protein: CASSWSGSRDTQYF
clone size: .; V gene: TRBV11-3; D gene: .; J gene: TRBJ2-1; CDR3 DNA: TGTGCCAGCAGCTTAGGTCAAGGCGAGAGGGCCGGTTACAGTGAGCAGTTCTTC; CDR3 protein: CASSLGQGERAGYSEQFF
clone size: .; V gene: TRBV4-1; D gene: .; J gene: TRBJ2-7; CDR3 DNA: TGCACCAGCAGCCAATCCAGGACCCCCTACGAGCAGTACTTC; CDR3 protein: CTSSQSRTPYEQYF
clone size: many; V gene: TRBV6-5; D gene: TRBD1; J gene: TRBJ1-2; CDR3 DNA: TGTGCCAGCAGAGGGTCCCAGGGGGCGGGCACCTTC; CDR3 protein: CASRGSQGAGTF
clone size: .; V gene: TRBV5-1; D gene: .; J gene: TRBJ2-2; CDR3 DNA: TGCGCCACCAATACAGGGAACACCGGGGAGCCGTTTTTT; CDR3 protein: CATNTGNTGEPFF
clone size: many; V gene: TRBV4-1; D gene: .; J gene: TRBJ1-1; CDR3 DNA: TGCGCCAGCAGCCAACTTCCGTTAGTTCGTGCTTTCTTT; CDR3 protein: CASSQLPLVRAFF
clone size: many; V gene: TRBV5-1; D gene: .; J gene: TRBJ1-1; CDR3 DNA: TGCGCCAGCAGCTTGCGGCAGACGAACACTGAAGCTTTCTTT; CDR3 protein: CASSLRQTNTEAFF
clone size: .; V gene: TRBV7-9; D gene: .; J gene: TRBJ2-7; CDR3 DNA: TGTGCCAGCGGCACCACGGGGCGACAAATGGCCTCCTACGAGCAGTACTTC; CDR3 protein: CASGTTGRQMASYEQYF
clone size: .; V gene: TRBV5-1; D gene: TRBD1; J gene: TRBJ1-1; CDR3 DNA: TGCGCCAGCAGCCCCAGGACAGGGGGCACTGAAGCTTTCTTT; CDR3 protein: CASSPRTGGTEAFF
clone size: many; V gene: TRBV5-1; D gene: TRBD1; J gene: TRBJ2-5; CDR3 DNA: TGCGCCAGCAGCCCTCGGACAGGGGAAGAGACCCAGTACTTC; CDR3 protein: CASSPRTGEETQYF
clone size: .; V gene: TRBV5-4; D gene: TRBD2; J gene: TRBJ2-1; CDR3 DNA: TGTGCCAGCAGCCCCTGGACTAGTTATTACAATGAGCAGTTCTTC; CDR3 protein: CASSPWTSYYNEQFF
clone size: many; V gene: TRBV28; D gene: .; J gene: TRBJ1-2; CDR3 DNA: TGTGCCAGCAGACCCAGTCGGGGAGACTATGGCTACACCTTC; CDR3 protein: CASRPSRGDYGYTF
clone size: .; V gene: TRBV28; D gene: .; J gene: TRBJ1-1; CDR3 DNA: .; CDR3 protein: CVNTKAPVGQGTTEAFF
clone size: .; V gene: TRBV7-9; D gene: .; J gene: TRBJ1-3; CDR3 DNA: TGTGGCAGCAGCTTAGAGTCGGTAGTTGGAAACACCATATATTTT; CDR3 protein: CGSSLESVVGNTIYF